These T cell receptor beta chains were read from a single sample in a study of tumor-infiltrating lymphocytes in localized non-small cell lung cancer. Data came from immunoSEQ multiplex PCR; TCRdb stores just in-frame clones and leaves some out. The sample contains around 7,400 clones, roughly three quarters of which appear only once. The sample consisted of uninvolved lung tissue not adjacent to the tumor. The receptors here all came from a human donor with non-small cell lung cancer. Both conserved end residues are part of each CDR3. The D gene is left open where the match is weak. Some rows have no size entry. The others give once, few or many, or a class for an expanded clone.

V gene: TRBV7-7; D gene: NA; CDR3 length: 13; J gene: TRBJ2-5; clone size: NA; CDR3 protein: CASSLGRQETQYF; CDR3 DNA: TGTGCTAGCAGCTTAGGACGGCAAGAGACCCAGTACTTC
V gene: TRBV11-3; D gene: NA; CDR3 length: 15; J gene: TRBJ2-3; clone size: NA; CDR3 protein: CASSLGGAYTDTQYF; CDR3 DNA: TGTGCCAGCAGCTTAGGGGGGGCTTATACAGATACGCAGTATTTT
V gene: TRBV11-2; D gene: NA; CDR3 length: 13; J gene: TRBJ2-7; clone size: NA; CDR3 protein: CASSSTSIYEQYF; CDR3 DNA: TGTGCCAGCAGCTCGACTAGTATTTACGAGCAGTACTTC
V gene: TRBV29-1; D gene: NA; CDR3 length: 15; J gene: TRBJ2-3; clone size: NA; CDR3 protein: CSVDAGVGGRDTQYF; CDR3 DNA: TGCAGCGTTGACGCAGGTGTGGGGGGTCGAGATACGCAGTATTTT
V gene: TRBV19; D gene: TRBD1; CDR3 length: 14; J gene: TRBJ1-1; clone size: NA; CDR3 protein: CASSMDRERTEAFF; CDR3 DNA: TGTGCCAGTAGTATGGACAGGGAAAGGACTGAAGCTTTCTTT
V gene: TRBV30; D gene: NA; CDR3 length: 13; J gene: TRBJ1-2; clone size: NA; CDR3 protein: CAAPRPIGNGYTF; CDR3 DNA: TGTGCCGCACCCCGACCTATCGGGAATGGCTACACCTTC
V gene: TRBV11-2; D gene: TRBD2; CDR3 length: 18; J gene: TRBJ2-7; clone size: NA; CDR3 protein: CASSYLRASGRPTYEQYF; CDR3 DNA: TGTGCCAGCAGCTACCTCCGGGCTAGCGGGAGGCCCACCTACGAGCAGTACTTC
V gene: TRBV19; D gene: NA; CDR3 length: 14; J gene: TRBJ2-7; clone size: NA; CDR3 protein: CASSGTQNSYEQYF; CDR3 DNA: TGTGCCAGTAGTGGGACCCAGAATTCCTACGAGCAGTACTTC
V gene: TRBV19; D gene: TRBD1; CDR3 length: 14; J gene: TRBJ1-5; clone size: NA; CDR3 protein: CASSSDRPNQPQHF; CDR3 DNA: TGTGCCAGTAGCTCGGACAGGCCCAATCAGCCCCAGCATTTT
V gene: TRBV4-2; D gene: TRBD2; CDR3 length: 17; J gene: TRBJ2-2; clone size: few; CDR3 protein: CASSQVGGLAGTGELFF; CDR3 DNA: TGTGCCAGCAGCCAAGTAGGTGGACTAGCGGGCACCGGGGAGCTGTTTTTT
V gene: TRBV7-2; D gene: NA; CDR3 length: 16; J gene: TRBJ2-3; clone size: NA; CDR3 protein: CASSLMSAAPTDTQYF; CDR3 DNA: TGTGCCAGCAGCTTGATGTCGGCGGCTCCCACAGATACGCAGTATTTT
V gene: TRBV7-2; D gene: TRBD2; CDR3 length: 17; J gene: TRBJ2-2; clone size: NA; CDR3 protein: CASSLRTSGTRTGELFF; CDR3 DNA: TGTGCCAGCAGCTTGCGGACTAGCGGGACCCGCACCGGGGAGCTGTTTTTT
V gene: TRBV14; D gene: NA; CDR3 length: 16; J gene: TRBJ2-7; clone size: few; CDR3 protein: CASSQDLLADHYEQYF; CDR3 DNA: TGTGCCAGCAGCCAGGACCTCCTCGCAGATCACTACGAGCAGTACTTC
V gene: TRBV19; D gene: TRBD1; CDR3 length: 14; J gene: TRBJ1-1; clone size: NA; CDR3 protein: CATKDRGRNTEAFF; CDR3 DNA: TGTGCCACTAAGGACAGGGGGCGGAACACTGAAGCTTTCTTT
V gene: TRBV2; D gene: TRBD1; CDR3 length: 15; J gene: TRBJ1-1; clone size: NA; CDR3 protein: CASSTQGARNTEAFF; CDR3 DNA: TGTGCCAGCAGTACCCAGGGGGCCCGGAACACTGAAGCTTTCTTT
V gene: TRBV4-1; D gene: NA; CDR3 length: 16; J gene: TRBJ1-4; clone size: few; CDR3 protein: CASSRYTGETWEKLFF; CDR3 DNA: TGCGCCAGCAGCCGCTATACAGGCGAGACGTGGGAAAAACTGTTTTTT
V gene: TRBV2; D gene: NA; CDR3 length: 15; J gene: TRBJ1-6; clone size: few; CDR3 protein: CASSAPGEGNSPLHF; CDR3 DNA: TGTGCCAGCAGTGCTCCAGGGGAGGGTAATTCACCCCTCCACTTT
V gene: TRBV28; D gene: TRBD1; CDR3 length: 15; J gene: TRBJ1-5; clone size: NA; CDR3 protein: CASSPLQGARQPQHF; CDR3 DNA: TGTGCCAGCAGTCCCCTACAGGGGGCCCGGCAGCCCCAGCATTTT
V gene: TRBV28; D gene: TRBD1; CDR3 length: 15; J gene: TRBJ2-7; clone size: NA; CDR3 protein: CASSSPGQGSYEQYF; CDR3 DNA: TGTGCCAGCAGTTCTCCGGGACAGGGATCCTACGAGCAGTACTTC
V gene: TRBV3-1/TRBV3-2; D gene: NA; CDR3 length: 9; J gene: TRBJ2-1; clone size: NA; CDR3 protein: CASSQVRFF; CDR3 DNA: TGTGCCAGCAGCCAAGTTCGGTTCTTC
V gene: TRBV19; D gene: NA; CDR3 length: 12; J gene: TRBJ1-3; clone size: NA; CDR3 protein: CASSISGNTIYF; CDR3 DNA: TGTGCCAGTAGTATATCTGGAAACACCATATATTTT
V gene: TRBV7-3; D gene: TRBD2; CDR3 length: 14; J gene: TRBJ2-3; clone size: NA; CDR3 protein: CASSRNWGGDTQYF; CDR3 DNA: TGTGCCAGCAGCCGCAATTGGGGGGGAGATACGCAGTATTTT
V gene: TRBV27; D gene: NA; CDR3 length: 13; J gene: TRBJ2-5; clone size: few; CDR3 protein: CASSLVGGETQYF; CDR3 DNA: TGTGCCAGCAGTTTAGTTGGGGGAGAGACCCAGTACTTC
V gene: TRBV2; D gene: TRBD2; CDR3 length: 15; J gene: TRBJ2-5; clone size: NA; CDR3 protein: CASSESGGGQETQYF; CDR3 DNA: TGTGCCAGCAGTGAGTCGGGCGGGGGCCAAGAGACCCAGTACTTC
V gene: TRBV7-2; D gene: TRBD1; CDR3 length: 14; J gene: TRBJ1-5; clone size: NA; CDR3 protein: CASSPMTGAQPQHF; CDR3 DNA: TGTGCCAGCAGCCCAATGACAGGGGCTCAGCCCCAGCATTTT
V gene: TRBV2; D gene: NA; CDR3 length: 11; J gene: TRBJ2-7; clone size: NA; CDR3 protein: CASKLYGEQYF; CDR3 DNA: TGTGCCAGCAAGCTCTACGGGGAGCAGTACTTC
V gene: TRBV7-2; D gene: TRBD1; CDR3 length: 13; J gene: TRBJ2-3; clone size: few; CDR3 protein: CASSFGQGATQYF; CDR3 DNA: TGTGCCAGCAGCTTCGGACAGGGGGCGACGCAGTATTTT
V gene: TRBV4-1; D gene: NA; CDR3 length: 15; J gene: TRBJ2-7; clone size: few; CDR3 protein: CASSHRTALAYEQYF; CDR3 DNA: TGCGCCAGCAGCCATCGGACAGCGCTTGCCTACGAGCAGTACTTC
V gene: TRBV5-1; D gene: TRBD1; CDR3 length: 13; J gene: TRBJ2-7; clone size: NA; CDR3 protein: CASGQGKNYEQYF; CDR3 DNA: TGCGCCAGTGGACAGGGGAAAAACTACGAGCAGTACTTC
V gene: TRBV30; D gene: NA; CDR3 length: 10; J gene: TRBJ1-1; clone size: NA; CDR3 protein: CAWQNTEAFF; CDR3 DNA: TGTGCCTGGCAGAACACTGAAGCTTTCTTT
V gene: TRBV28; D gene: TRBD2; CDR3 length: 16; J gene: TRBJ2-7; clone size: NA; CDR3 protein: CASSPSRTSDSYEQYF; CDR3 DNA: TGTGCCAGCAGTCCATCAAGGACTAGCGACTCCTACGAGCAGTACTTC
V gene: TRBV7-2; D gene: NA; CDR3 length: 14; J gene: TRBJ1-2; clone size: NA; CDR3 protein: CASTLSPSFYGYTF; CDR3 DNA: TGTGCCAGCACCTTAAGTCCGAGCTTCTATGGCTACACCTTC
V gene: TRBV5-1; D gene: TRBD2; CDR3 length: 16; J gene: TRBJ2-5; clone size: NA; CDR3 protein: CASSKGLAGVGETQYF; CDR3 DNA: TGCGCCAGCAGTAAAGGACTAGCGGGAGTCGGGGAGACCCAGTACTTC
V gene: TRBV18; D gene: TRBD1; CDR3 length: 14; J gene: TRBJ1-2; clone size: NA; CDR3 protein: CASSPEAGGAGYTF; CDR3 DNA: TGTGCCAGCTCACCAGAGGCAGGGGGCGCTGGCTACACCTTC
V gene: TRBV19; D gene: NA; CDR3 length: 15; J gene: TRBJ2-3; clone size: NA; CDR3 protein: CASSPAGGWTDTQYF; CDR3 DNA: TGTGCCAGTAGTCCCGCAGGGGGGTGGACAGATACGCAGTATTTT
V gene: TRBV7-6; D gene: NA; CDR3 length: 14; J gene: TRBJ2-7; clone size: NA; CDR3 protein: CASSLVQGPYEQYF; CDR3 DNA: TGTGCCAGCAGCTTAGTTCAGGGGCCCTACGAGCAGTACTTC
V gene: TRBV15; D gene: TRBD1; CDR3 length: 15; J gene: TRBJ1-1; clone size: NA; CDR3 protein: CATSSRTGMNTEAFF; CDR3 DNA: TGTGCCACCAGCAGCAGGACAGGGATGAACACTGAAGCTTTCTTT
V gene: TRBV5-4; D gene: NA; CDR3 length: 13; J gene: TRBJ2-7; clone size: NA; CDR3 protein: CASSLDTTSEQYF; CDR3 DNA: TGTGCCAGCAGCCTTGACACCACCTCCGAGCAGTACTTC